Included here is one T cell receptor (beta chain) sequence, with context. The data were obtained in a study of blood T cell repertoires in COVID-19. Overall study: PBMCs, B-cell-depleted T cells, or T cells provided the cDNA or gDNA that made up the material.

CDR3 length: 13 residues. The germline V gene has CDR1 SEHNR and CDR2 FQNEAQ (reference sequence). V was shortened by 1 base and J by 6 bases, with 9 bases between the two germline ends. Participants were aged about 18 to 89 years from more than 20 US areas. Cohorts were determined from participant-reported clinical history. The repertoire was sequenced with immunoSEQ multiplex PCR; TCRdb's copy has only in-frame clones and lacks some. The sample includes hundreds of thousands of clones, 86% of them seen just once. This clonotype originated in a woman in her forties or fifties in a cohort exposed to, infected with or recovered from COVID-19 (not recorded which). J is TRBJ1-2 and V is TRBV7-9; D may be TRBD1 (5 bases). The sample comprised PBMCs or T cells enriched from blood (not recorded which). The CDR3 sequence: CASSLVGAHGYTF. The CDR3 nucleotides read TGTGCCAGCAGCTTAGTAGGGGCGCATGGCTACACCTTC.